The 12 T cell receptor beta chains given below trace back to one sample, sequenced in a study of cytomegalovirus exposure and HLA in healthy donors. It was with 60 Vbeta and 13 Jbeta primers that the PCR ran. Only in-frame clones appear in the TCRdb table, and some are missing; sequencing was by immunoSEQ multiplex PCR. This sample has around 94,000 clones, with around 60% found just once. Source material: PBMCs. Source of these receptors: a human donor in good health.

Only a few counts were recorded for this clone. This chain uses TRBV6-1 with TRBJ2-3; 9 nucleotides align to TRBD2. The germline gives CDR1 MNHNS, CDR2 SASEGT. J was trimmed by 2 bases and V by 4 bases; bases with no gene match: 7. The CDR3 extends over 16 amino acids. The CDR3 here is CASSALSGSYTDTQYF. DNA of the CDR3: TGTGCCAGCAGTGCCCTTAGCGGGAGTTACACAGATACGCAGTATTTT.

In nucleotides, the CDR3 is TGTGCCAGCAGCTCGGGGGGGGATGAGCAGTTCTTC. Translated: CASSSGGDEQFF. The rearrangement uses TRBV6-5 and TRBJ2-1; 8 bases are a match to TRBD2. The V segment lost 6 bases and the J segment 8 bases; nucleotides outside the gene matches: 3. CDR1 is MNHEY and CDR2 is SVGAGI in the germline V gene. The length of the CDR3 is 12 residues.

The gene calls are TRBV19 and TRBJ2-1; 14 positions agree with TRBD2. V lost 4 bases, J lost 9 bases, and 5 bases stayed unmatched. The CDR3 length is 15 residues. CDR1 and CDR2 from the germline V gene are LNHDA and SQIVND (reference sequence). The CDR3 DNA follows: TGTGCCAGTAGTAAAGGGACTAGCGGGAGAGTTGAGCAGTTCTTC. Translation gives CASSKGTSGRVEQFF. The full variable domain, in which reference TRBV19 and TRBJ2-1 provide the parts outside the CDR3, is DGGITQSPKYLFRKEGQNVTLSCEQNLNHDAMYWYRQDPGQGLRLIYYSQIVNDFQKGDIAEGYSVSREKKESFPLTVTSAQKNPTAFYLCASSKGTSGRVEQFFGPGTRLTVL.

V usage is TRBV30 and J usage is TRBJ2-7; TRBD1 aligns across 7 bases. Germline V gene sequence: CDR1 GTSNPN, CDR2 SVGIG (reference sequence). This CDR3 comprises 14 residues. Trimming cost V 4 bases and J 0 bases; bases outside gene matches: 6. The CDR3 reads CAWTKDRNSYEQYF. CDR3 DNA sequence: TGTGCCTGGACCAAGGACAGGAACTCCTACGAGCAGTACTTC.

The CDR3 bases are TGTGCCAGCAGTGCATTAGGGGGTAATTCACCCCTCCACTTT. Protein sequence: CASSALGGNSPLHF. V is TRBV2 and J is TRBJ1-6; tentative D call: TRBD1 (6 bases). The V gene's germline CDR1 is SNHLY and CDR2 FYNNEI. This CDR3 has 14 amino acids. Trimming removed 4 bases from V and 6 bases from J, with 10 bases in between.

The gene calls are TRBV7-9 and TRBJ1-1; TRBD1 matches at 7 bases. Germline values: CDR1 SEHNR, CDR2 FQNEAQ (reference sequence). The V segment lost 5 bases and the J segment 5 bases; nucleotides outside the gene matches: 8. The CDR3 covers 14 residues. The CDR3 here is CASSPTGVETEAFF. The CDR3 nucleotides are TGTGCCAGCAGCCCTACAGGGGTGGAGACTGAAGCTTTCTTT.

The genes are TRBV7-9 and TRBJ1-6; 7 nucleotides match TRBD1. V was pared by 2 bases and J by 5 bases, with 6 bases of the junction left unmatched. Per the germline V gene, CDR1 is SEHNR and CDR2 is FQNEAQ (reference sequence). The CDR3 length is 16 residues. DNA of the CDR3: TGTGCCAGCAGCTTATATGGAGGGGGCGATAATTCACCCCTCCACTTT. Protein: CASSLYGGGDNSPLHF.

This sequence joins TRBV14 and TRBJ2-2; D is unclear. Germline V CDR1 and CDR2: SGHDN, FVKESK. Trimming left V 0 bases short and J 4 bases short, with 6 bases between. The CDR3 is 14 amino acids. CDR3 DNA: TGTGCCAGCAGCCAAGACCTGGCCACCGGGGAGCTGTTTTTT. Its translation: CASSQDLATGELFF.

The CDR3 nucleotides are TGCGCCAGCAGCCAACCCCGTTTCGGGACAGGGGGCTACGAGCAGTACTTC. Protein product: CASSQPRFGTGGYEQYF. This chain joins TRBV4-1 and TRBJ2-7; 11 bases are shared with TRBD1. CDR3 length equals 17 residues. V shed 2 bases and J 3 bases; nucleotides not matched to a gene: 9. Germline CDR1 and CDR2: MGHRA and YSYEKL.

The V gene is TRBV5-6, the J gene TRBJ2-7; possibly TRBD1 for D (6 bases). Germline lookup yields CDR1 SGHDT and CDR2 YYEEEE. The CDR3 runs to 15 residues. The V and J ends lost 4 bases and 3 bases respectively, with 17 bases between them. The CDR3 DNA reads as TGTGCCAGCAGCAAAGCTACAGGGAATCTCTACGAGCAGTACTTC. Encoded protein: CASSKATGNLYEQYF.

The chain carries TRBV6-5 and TRBJ2-3; D perhaps matches TRBD1 (6 bases). Trimming removed 8 bases at V and 8 bases at J, with 14 bases between. The CDR3 sequence is 12 residues long. Germline CDR1 and CDR2: MNHEY and SVGAGI. The CDR3 DNA follows: TGTGCCAGCGGGATAGAAGGGGGTACGCAGTATTTT. This translates into CASGIEGGTQYF.

This clone has more than one count but fewer than ten. This chain uses TRBV28 with TRBJ1-1, with a possible D match to TRBD1 (5 bases). CDR1 MDHEN and CDR2 SYDVKM come from the germline V gene. The V gene lost 5 bases and the J gene lost 2 bases, with 12 bases spanning the gap. This CDR3 is built from 14 residues. The CDR3 spells CASSSPGGNTEAFF. For the CDR3, the DNA is TGTGCCAGCAGTAGCCCGGGGGGTAACACTGAAGCTTTCTTT.